This passage covers 20 T cell receptor beta chains from one sample sequenced in a study of blood T cell repertoires in COVID-19. The repertoire was sequenced with immunoSEQ multiplex PCR; TCRdb's copy has only in-frame clones and lacks some. The sample holds about 130,000 clones, 70% to 90% seen once. Sequenced material: peripheral blood. These receptors were obtained from a woman aged 55-70 years with acute or convalescent COVID-19.

CDR3 protein: CASSPPGLLAGELFF. The CDR3 region has the DNA TGTGCCAGCAGCCCACCGGGACTACTCGCCGGGGAGCTGTTTTTT. The chain combines TRBV9 with TRBJ2-2; 7 bases line up with TRBD2. The germline V gene has CDR1 SGDLS and CDR2 YYNGEE. The junction had 9 bases not matched to a gene; V was cut back by 4 bases and J by 6 bases. The CDR3 totals 15 residues.

This sequence joins TRBV19 and TRBJ1-4, with D possibly being TRBD1 (5 bases). Germline CDR1 LNHDA, CDR2 SQIVND (reference sequence). V gave up 4 bases and J gave up 1 base, with 16 bases separating them. The CDR3 has 17 amino acids. The CDR3, as DNA: TGTGCCAGTAGTACAGGAAGGACGGGACTAACTAATGAAAAACTGTTTTTT. Its translation: CASSTGRTGLTNEKLFF.

The gene calls are TRBV3-1 (or the pseudogene TRBV3-2) and TRBJ2-3; D unclear. With 4 bases removed from V and 1 base from J, the gap between germline ends came to 6 bases. The V gene's germline CDR1 is LGHDT and CDR2 YNNKEL (reference sequence). This CDR3 spans 13 amino acids. Written as DNA, the CDR3 is TGTGCCAGCAGCCCCCAGGGCACAGATACGCAGTATTTT. Protein product: CASSPQGTDTQYF.

This chain connects TRBV6-1 to TRBJ1-4; D may be TRBD1 (5 bases). The CDR3 has 14 residues. V gave up 4 bases and J gave up 10 bases, with 16 bases separating them. Germline CDR1 MNHNS, CDR2 SASEGT. CDR3 nucleotide sequence: TGTGCCAGCAGTGCCGTCAGGGAGGTCGGAAAACTGTTTTTT. It yields the protein CASSAVREVGKLFF.

The V and J genes are TRBV19 and TRBJ1-1; weak D call: TRBD1 (5 bases). The CDR3 is made up of 12 amino acids. V gave up 6 bases and J gave up 5 bases, with 10 bases separating them. Germline lookup yields CDR1 LNHDA and CDR2 SQIVND (reference sequence). The CDR3 DNA follows: TGTGCCAGTAGCAAGGGGAATACTGAAGCTTTCTTT. It yields the protein CASSKGNTEAFF.

The rearrangement joins TRBV5-4 to TRBJ2-7; maybe TRBD1 (5 bases). V lost 0 bases and J lost 4, with 8 bases in between. Germline CDR1 is SGHNT and CDR2 is YYREEE (reference sequence). The CDR3 is 13 amino acids. The CDR3 reads CASSLGSGYEQYV. The CDR3 coding sequence is TGTGCCAGCAGCTTGGGTTCAGGGTACGAGCAGTACGTC.

The CDR3 coding sequence is TGTGCCGGAGCGGGAGGGCCCGGCAAGACGCAGTATTTT. Its translation is CAGAGGPGKTQYF. This rearrangement joins TRBV6-5 to TRBJ2-3, with 10 bases matching TRBD2. The CDR3 has 13 residues. The V gene's germline CDR1 is MNHEY and CDR2 SVGAGI. V trimming: 11 bases; J trimming: 9 bases; junction bases outside the gene matches: 11.

This clone was observed a single time. The chain couples TRBV19 to TRBJ2-3, with 9 bases aligning to TRBD2. Germline V gene sequence: CDR1 LNHDA, CDR2 SQIVND (reference sequence). CDR3 size: 15 residues. Trimming removed 7 bases from V and 5 bases from J; junction bases left unmatched: 10. CDR3 protein: CASTVAGVSVDTQYF. In nucleotides, the CDR3 is TGTGCCAGTACCGTAGCGGGAGTTAGTGTAGATACGCAGTATTTT.

This clone was observed once. The chain combines TRBV6-9 with TRBJ2-1; D gene unclear. CDR1 MNHGY and CDR2 SVAAGI come from the germline V gene. V was pared by 7 bases and J by 7 bases, with 17 bases between. The CDR3 consists of 14 residues. The CDR3 is CASTVPREDNEQFF. In DNA, the CDR3 is TGTGCCAGCACCGTTCCCCGCGAAGATAATGAGCAGTTCTTC.

This clone has just one count. The chain couples TRBV28 to TRBJ2-3; 14 nucleotides line up with TRBD2. There are 17 residues in the CDR3. Germline loops: CDR1 MDHEN, CDR2 SYDVKM. Germline trimming cut 2 bases from V and 3 bases from J; bases unmatched to any gene: 4. The CDR3 spells CASSLVGLAGVTDTQYF. The DNA of the CDR3 is TGTGCCAGCAGTTTAGTGGGACTAGCGGGAGTGACAGATACGCAGTATTTT.

This chain joins TRBV2 and TRBJ2-2, with D hard to call. CDR1 and CDR2 (germline): SNHLY, FYNNEI. V gave up 5 bases and J gave up 4 bases, with 11 bases separating them. The CDR3 extends over 14 amino acids. CDR3 DNA sequence: TGTGCCAGCAGTCCCAGGCCCGCCACCGGGGAGCTGTTTTTT. It yields the protein CASSPRPATGELFF.

The chain links TRBV12-3 or TRBV12-4 to TRBJ1-5; D remains ambiguous. CDR3 size: 13 residues. V shed 7 bases and J shed 6 bases, with 13 bases lying between them. CDR3 in DNA: TGTGCCAGCACGGGGAGGCCGGGTCAGCCCCAGCATTTT. Its translation is CASTGRPGQPQHF.

V gene TRBV5-1 combines with J gene TRBJ2-7; the D gene is possibly TRBD2 (5 bases). The ends were cut back, 4 bases at V and 3 bases at J, with 11 bases in the middle. Germline assignment: CDR1 SGHRS and CDR2 YFSETQ. The CDR3 is made up of 13 amino acids. The DNA of the CDR3 is TGCGCCAGCAGCCCCTCTAGCAACTACGAGCAGTACTTC. This translates into CASSPSSNYEQYF.

The CDR3 DNA follows: TGTGCCAGCAGTGATCAGGGATGGGACACTGAAGCTTTCTTT. Protein: CASSDQGWDTEAFF. This chain uses TRBV2 with TRBJ1-1, with D possibly matching TRBD1 (5 bases). The CDR3 consists of 14 residues. Germline V gene lookup returns CDR1 SNHLY and CDR2 FYNNEI. The V end lost 3 bases, the J end lost 3 bases, and 11 bases lay between the germline ends.

This clone is a singleton in its sample. The chain combines TRBV12-3 or TRBV12-4 with TRBJ2-3; no firm D call. The V end was cut by 5 bases, the J end by 0 bases, with 3 bases between. This CDR3 contains 12 residues. The CDR3 spells CASSLSTDTQYF. The CDR3 region has the DNA TGTGCCAGCAGTCTTAGCACAGATACGCAGTATTTT.

About this clone itself: Germline is not matched at one junction end, which may reflect a read error. The chain uses TRBV7-7 and TRBJ2-5, with TRBD1 as a possible D gene (6 bases). CDR1 and CDR2 (germline): SSHAT, FNYEAQ (reference sequence). This CDR3 has 15 residues. In nucleotides, the CDR3 is TGTGCTAGCAGCTTAGCTTCAGGGGCCCAAGAGACCCAGTACTTC. Its translation is CASSLASGAQETQYF.

This clone was detected only once. The J gene is TRBJ2-2, the V gene TRBV19; D possibly corresponds to TRBD1 (5 bases). The V end was cut by 5 bases, the J end by 8 bases, with 18 bases between. This CDR3 has 15 amino acids. CDR1 is LNHDA and CDR2 is SQIVND in the germline V gene (reference sequence). The DNA for the CDR3 is TGTGCCAGTAGTCTTCGACGTCAGGGATCGGGGGAGCTGTTTTTT. Translating it yields CASSLRRQGSGELFF.

The genes are TRBV30 and TRBJ1-1, with D unresolved. CDR1 and CDR2 from the germline V gene are GTSNPN and SVGIG (reference sequence). Deletions cut 0 bases from V and 5 bases from J, with 4 bases between. The CDR3 has 11 amino acids. The DNA of the CDR3 is TGTGCCTGGAGTGTATATACTGAAGCTTTCTTT. Translated, it gives CAWSVYTEAFF.

J is TRBJ2-1 and V is TRBV5-1, with 10 bases matching TRBD1. Germline trimming cut 2 bases from V and 8 bases from J; bases unmatched to any gene: 7. Germline V gene data show CDR1 as SGHRS and CDR2 as YFSETQ. The length of the CDR3 is 15 residues. For the CDR3, the DNA is TGCGCCAGCAGCTTACGGGACAGGGGTCGGGATGAGCAGTTCTTC. Protein product: CASSLRDRGRDEQFF.

The genes are TRBV28 and TRBJ1-1; the D is unclear. Trimming took 8 bases from V and 7 from J, leaving 8 bases between them. Germline-derived CDR1 and CDR2 are MDHEN and SYDVKM. The CDR3 has 10 residues. The CDR3 sequence: CASCRGEAFF. In nucleotides, the CDR3 is TGTGCCAGCTGCCGAGGTGAAGCTTTCTTT.